These T cell receptor beta chains were read from a single sample in a study of B cell selection in AIRE deficiency. Only in-frame clones appear in the TCRdb table, and some are missing; sequencing was by immunoSEQ multiplex PCR. The repertoire holds 15,000 or so clones, with approximately 94% as singletons. Specimen: Tregs sorted from PBMCs. Source of these receptors: a human donor with AIRE deficiency. Both conserved end residues are part of each CDR3. A D gene is named only where the DNA matches it firmly. Clone size is stated in some rows and not others, as once, few, many or a class when expanded.

J,D,V,size,CDR3,DNA
TRBJ2-1,-,TRBV5-1,-,CASSLRSGASEQFF,TGCGCCAGCAGCTTGCGTTCTGGGGCGAGCGAGCAGTTCTTC
TRBJ1-1,-,TRBV28,-,CASSFLDSPAAMNTEAFF,TGTGCCAGCAGTTTCCTGGACAGTCCGGCGGCAATGAACACTGAAGCTTTCTTT
TRBJ2-2,-,TRBV7-9,-,CASSFANSGELFF,TGTGCCAGCAGCTTTGCGAACTCGGGGGAGCTGTTTTTT
TRBJ2-3,-,TRBV10-2,-,CASNRQAADTQYF,TGCGCCAGCAACCGACAGGCTGCAGATACGCAGTATTTT
TRBJ2-3,-,TRBV5-1,-,CASSLVLGTSTDTQYF,TGCGCCAGCAGCTTGGTACTGGGGACTAGCACAGATACGCAGTATTTT
TRBJ1-5,-,TRBV6-5,-,CASSYSTSQPQHF,TGTGCCAGCAGTTACTCGACCTCACAGCCCCAGCATTTT
TRBJ1-1,-,TRBV10-1,-,CASSEVEGQTEFAMNTEAFF,TGCGCCAGCAGTGAAGTCGAGGGGCAAACCGAGTTTGCGATGAACACTGAAGCTTTCTTT
TRBJ2-3,TRBD2,TRBV5-1,-,CASSSAGPDTQYF,TGCGCCAGCAGCTCAGCGGGACCGGATACGCAGTATTTT
TRBJ1-3,TRBD1,TRBV29-1,few,CSVGQGFNTIYF,TGCAGCGTAGGACAGGGGTTTAACACCATATATTTT
TRBJ2-1,TRBD2,TRBV4-1,-,CASSQDPRLAAQFF,TGCGCCAGCAGCCAAGACCCACGACTAGCCGCGCAGTTCTTC
TRBJ2-5,TRBD2,TRBV29-1,-,CSVASGTSGILWTQYF,TGCAGCGTTGCTTCCGGGACTAGCGGGATATTATGGACCCAGTACTTC
TRBJ1-2,TRBD1,TRBV19,-,CASKLDRGNYGYTF,TGTGCCAGTAAGTTGGACAGGGGGAACTATGGCTACACCTTC
TRBJ1-3,-,TRBV29-1,-,CSVGEASSGNTIYF,TGCAGCGTTGGGGAGGCTAGCTCTGGAAACACCATATATTTT
TRBJ2-5,TRBD2,TRBV5-4,-,CASSLDLAGNQETQYF,TGTGCCAGCAGCTTGGATCTAGCGGGCAACCAAGAGACCCAGTACTTC
TRBJ1-5,-,TRBV6-5,-,CASSYSGSNQPQHF,TGTGCCAGCAGTTACTCGGGGAGCAATCAGCCCCAGCATTTT
TRBJ2-1,-,TRBV7-9,-,CASREWGPASSYNEQFF,TGTGCCAGCCGGGAATGGGGGCCCGCTTCGTCCTACAATGAGCAGTTCTTC
TRBJ2-7,-,TRBV7-8,-,CASSALGFMRSYEQYF,TGTGCCAGCAGCGCCCTCGGGTTCATGAGGAGCTACGAGCAGTACTTC
TRBJ2-7,-,TRBV7-2,-,CASSPPGGPVHGEQYF,TGTGCCAGCAGCCCCCCAGGCGGACCCGTCCATGGAGAGCAGTACTTC
TRBJ2-2,-,TRBV5-1,-,CASMPTNTGELFF,TGCGCCAGCATGCCCACGAACACCGGGGAGCTGTTTTTT
TRBJ2-5,TRBD2,TRBV2,once,CASSRGLARQETQYF,TGTGCCAGCAGCAGGGGACTAGCGAGGCAAGAGACCCAGTACTTC
TRBJ2-7,TRBD2,TRBV7-9,-,CASSGGASGLPYEQYF,TGTGCCAGCAGCGGCGGGGCTAGCGGGCTCCCCTACGAGCAGTACTTC
TRBJ2-3,-,TRBV7-3,-,CASSLRGAVDTQYF,TGTGCCAGCAGCTTAAGAGGGGCGGTAGATACGCAGTATTTT
TRBJ2-5,-,TRBV28,-,CASRSPQETQYF,TGTGCCAGCAGATCACCTCAAGAGACCCAGTACTTC
TRBJ2-1,-,TRBV5-1,-,CASSWLQGLSTRWGDEQFF,TGCGCCAGCAGCTGGTTGCAGGGGCTCTCCACTCGATGGGGGGATGAGCAGTTCTTC
TRBJ2-3,-,TRBV6-1,-,CASSDWGDTQYF,TGTGCCAGCAGTGACTGGGGAGATACGCAGTATTTT
TRBJ2-7,TRBD2,TRBV4-2,-,CASSQESLAVSSYEQYF,TGTGCCAGCAGCCAAGAAAGTCTAGCGGTAAGCTCCTACGAGCAGTACTTC
TRBJ2-3,-,TRBV28,-,CASSPTVPGRTDTQYF,TGTGCCAGCAGTCCCACAGTGCCAGGACGCACAGATACGCAGTATTTT
TRBJ2-3,TRBD2,TRBV28,-,CASSSLAGATDTQYF,TGTGCCAGCAGTTCACTAGCGGGTGCCACAGATACGCAGTATTTT
TRBJ2-2,-,TRBV5-1,-,CASSLRGLGTGELFF,TGCGCCAGCAGCTTGAGAGGTTTAGGGACCGGGGAGCTGTTTTTT
TRBJ1-1,-,TRBV18,-,CASSPLRIGSTEAFF,TGTGCCAGCTCACCGCTCCGGATAGGGAGCACTGAAGCTTTCTTT
TRBJ1-5,TRBD1,TRBV7-6,-,CASSLDDRGPNQPQHF,TGTGCCAGCAGCTTAGATGACAGGGGTCCCAATCAGCCCCAGCATTTT
TRBJ2-7,-,TRBV5-6,-,CASSTVRSYEQYF,TGTGCCAGCAGCACCGTGCGGAGCTACGAGCAGTACTTC